This TCR beta chain was found in a study of shared clonotypes between healthy human individuals. Sequencing used immunoSEQ multiplex PCR; TCRdb keeps in-frame clones, though not all of them. Of around 79,000 clones listed, roughly two thirds were seen once; the top ten hold roughly half. About this clone itself: Other DNA variants within this sample encode the same CDR3.

The germline V gene has CDR1 SGDLS and CDR2 YYNGEE. The CDR3 totals 15 residues. Trimming cost V 3 bases and J 8 bases, with 20 bases left between them. This sequence was found in a man younger than 45 in good health. What was sequenced was memory CD8+ T cells sorted from blood. As to subset: CD45RO+ cells pooled with CCR7-negative TemRA cells. This sequence joins TRBV9 and TRBJ1-2; D possibly corresponds to TRBD1 (6 bases). CDR3 sequence (DNA): TGTGCCAGCAGCGCCAGCCGGGGGGGGGCAGACGGCTACACCTTC. This codes for CASSASRGGADGYTF.